This T cell receptor (beta chain) was identified in a study of shared clonotypes between healthy human individuals. The CDR3 is made up of 14 amino acids. Trimming cost V 0 bases and J 5 bases, with 8 bases left between them. CDR1 and CDR2 from the germline V gene are LGHNA and YNFKEQ. TCRdb's table, derived via immunoSEQ multiplex PCR, lists solely in-frame clones and lacks some. The data contain some 1 million clones, roughly 80% of them seen just once; the ten biggest clones take up about 1.5%. The sequenced material came from memory CD4+ T cells sorted from blood. Stated subset: CD45RA-negative fraction. The rearrangement links TRBV4-2 to TRBJ2-1, with D possibly being TRBD2 (5 bases). This TCR was recovered from a man aged 18 to 30 in good health. CDR3 residues: CASSQEGLNNEQFF. CDR3 nucleotide sequence: TGTGCCAGCAGCCAAGAAGGACTTAACAATGAGCAGTTCTTC.